This TCR beta chain was retrieved from a study of cytomegalovirus exposure and HLA in healthy donors. This table comes from immunoSEQ multiplex PCR, and its TCRdb copy is limited to in-frame clones, with some not included. Of around 400,000 clones in the sample, roughly 90% were seen once. The sample consisted of PBMCs. This receptor was taken from a woman under 30 in good health and CMV-seronegative.

DNA of the CDR3: TGTGCCAGCAGTGACTCCCCGGGGATTGGGGAGCAGTACTTC. Encoded protein: CASSDSPGIGEQYF. This chain connects TRBV6-4 to TRBJ2-7; the D gene is possibly TRBD2 (5 bases). V lost 0 bases and J 7 bases, leaving 13 bases between the germline ends. This CDR3 comprises 14 residues. The germline CDR1 and CDR2 sequences are MRHNA and SNTAGT.